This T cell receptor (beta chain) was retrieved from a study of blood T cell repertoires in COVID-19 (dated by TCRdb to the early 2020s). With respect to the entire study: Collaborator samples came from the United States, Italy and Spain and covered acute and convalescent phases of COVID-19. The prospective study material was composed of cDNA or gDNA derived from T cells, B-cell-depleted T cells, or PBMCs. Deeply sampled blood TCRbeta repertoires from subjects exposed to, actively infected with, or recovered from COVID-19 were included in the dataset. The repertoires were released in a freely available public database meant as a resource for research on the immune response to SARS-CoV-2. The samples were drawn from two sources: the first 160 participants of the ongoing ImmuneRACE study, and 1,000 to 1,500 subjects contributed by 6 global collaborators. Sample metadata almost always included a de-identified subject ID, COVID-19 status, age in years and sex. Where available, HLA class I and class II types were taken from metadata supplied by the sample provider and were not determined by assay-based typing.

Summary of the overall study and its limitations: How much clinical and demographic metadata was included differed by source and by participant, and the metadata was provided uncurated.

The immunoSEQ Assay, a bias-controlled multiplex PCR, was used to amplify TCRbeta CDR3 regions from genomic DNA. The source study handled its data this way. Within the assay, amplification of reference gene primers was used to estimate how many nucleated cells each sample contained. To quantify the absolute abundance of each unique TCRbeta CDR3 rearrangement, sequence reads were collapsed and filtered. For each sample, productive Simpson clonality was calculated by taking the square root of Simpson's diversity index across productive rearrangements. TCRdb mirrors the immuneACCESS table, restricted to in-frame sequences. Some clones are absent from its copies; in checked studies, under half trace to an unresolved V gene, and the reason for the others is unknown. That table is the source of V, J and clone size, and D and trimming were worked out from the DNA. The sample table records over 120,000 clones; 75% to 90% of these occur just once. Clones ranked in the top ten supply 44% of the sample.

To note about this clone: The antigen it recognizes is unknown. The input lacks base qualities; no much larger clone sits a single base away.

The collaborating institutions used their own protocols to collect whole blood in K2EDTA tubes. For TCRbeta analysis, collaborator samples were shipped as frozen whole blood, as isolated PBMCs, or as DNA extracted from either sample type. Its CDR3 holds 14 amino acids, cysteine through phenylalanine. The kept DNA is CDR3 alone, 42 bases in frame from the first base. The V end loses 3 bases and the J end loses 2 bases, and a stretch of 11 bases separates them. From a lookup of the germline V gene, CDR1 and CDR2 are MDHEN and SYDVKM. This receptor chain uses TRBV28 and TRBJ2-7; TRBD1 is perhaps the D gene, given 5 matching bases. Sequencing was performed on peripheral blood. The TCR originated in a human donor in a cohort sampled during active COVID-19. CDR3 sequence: CASSLGAGPYEQYF. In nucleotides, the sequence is TGTGCCAGCAGTTTGGGCGCAGGGCCCTACGAGCAGTACTTC.